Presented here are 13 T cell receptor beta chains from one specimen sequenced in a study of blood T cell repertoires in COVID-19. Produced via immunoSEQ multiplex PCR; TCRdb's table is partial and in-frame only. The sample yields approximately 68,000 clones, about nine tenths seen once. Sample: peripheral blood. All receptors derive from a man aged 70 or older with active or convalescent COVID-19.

The CDR3 reads CASSEGPNTAQPQHF. The CDR3 DNA reads as TGTGCCAGCAGTGAAGGCCCCAACACAGCTCAGCCCCAGCATTTT. V is TRBV6-1 and J is TRBJ1-5, with unresolved D. This CDR3 has 15 amino acids. Germline assignment: CDR1 MNHNS and CDR2 SASEGT. V lost 1 base and J 6 bases, leaving 13 bases between the germline ends.

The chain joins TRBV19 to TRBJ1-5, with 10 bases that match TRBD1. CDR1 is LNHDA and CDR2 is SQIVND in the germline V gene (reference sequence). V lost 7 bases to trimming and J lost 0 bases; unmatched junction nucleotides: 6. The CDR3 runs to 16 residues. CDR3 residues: CASNGDRGHSNQPQHF. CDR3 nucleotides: TGTGCCAGTAACGGGGACAGGGGCCATAGCAATCAGCCCCAGCATTTT.

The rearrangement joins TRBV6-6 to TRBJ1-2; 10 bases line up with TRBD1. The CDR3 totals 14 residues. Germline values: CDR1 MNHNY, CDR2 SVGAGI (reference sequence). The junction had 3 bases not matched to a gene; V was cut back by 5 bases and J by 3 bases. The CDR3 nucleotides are TGTGCCAGCAGTCGACAGGGGGCAGACTATGGCTACACCTTC. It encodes CASSRQGADYGYTF.

CDR3 bases: TGCGCCACCAATACCGGGACTGGAAATGAGCAGTTCTTC. Its translation is CATNTGTGNEQFF. V usage is TRBV5-1 and J usage is TRBJ2-1; tentatively, D is TRBD2 (6 bases). The V end was cut by 9 bases, the J end by 7 bases, with 17 bases between. The CDR3 is 13 amino acids. Germline loops: CDR1 SGHRS, CDR2 YFSETQ.

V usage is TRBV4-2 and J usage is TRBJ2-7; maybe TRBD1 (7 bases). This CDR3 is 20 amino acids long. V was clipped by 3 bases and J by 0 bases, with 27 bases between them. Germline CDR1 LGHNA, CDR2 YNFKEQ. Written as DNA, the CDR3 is TGTGCCAGCAGCCATGGGGGGACAGTTCTATCCCGTCTAAACTCCTACGAGCAGTACTTC. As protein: CASSHGGTVLSRLNSYEQYF.

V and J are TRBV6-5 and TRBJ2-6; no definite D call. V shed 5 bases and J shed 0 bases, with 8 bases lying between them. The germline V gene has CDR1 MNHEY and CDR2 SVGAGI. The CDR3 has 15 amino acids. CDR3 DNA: TGTGCCAGCAGTCCGTTTAGCTCTGGGGCCAACGTCCTGACTTTC. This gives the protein CASSPFSSGANVLTF.

The CDR3 nucleotides read TGTGCCTGTCAGCTAGCGGGAAGAAGCAATGAGCAGTTCTTC. Protein sequence: CACQLAGRSNEQFF. The chain has TRBV19 and TRBJ2-1; 9 bases line up with TRBD2. V lost 11 bases and J lost 6; bases outside the gene matches: 11. Germline values: CDR1 LNHDA, CDR2 SQIVND (reference sequence). This CDR3 has 14 amino acids.

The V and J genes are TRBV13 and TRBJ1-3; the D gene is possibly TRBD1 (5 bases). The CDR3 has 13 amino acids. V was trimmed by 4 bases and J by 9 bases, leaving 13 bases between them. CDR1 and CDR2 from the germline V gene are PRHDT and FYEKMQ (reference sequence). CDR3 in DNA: TGTGCCAGCAGCTCGCAGGGTCTCGGCACCATATATTTT. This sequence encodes CASSSQGLGTIYF.

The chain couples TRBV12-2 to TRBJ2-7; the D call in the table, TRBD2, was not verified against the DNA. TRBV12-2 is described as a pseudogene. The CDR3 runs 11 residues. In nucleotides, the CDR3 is TGTGCAAGTCGTAGATCTCTCGAGCAGTACTTC. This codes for CASRRSLEQYF.

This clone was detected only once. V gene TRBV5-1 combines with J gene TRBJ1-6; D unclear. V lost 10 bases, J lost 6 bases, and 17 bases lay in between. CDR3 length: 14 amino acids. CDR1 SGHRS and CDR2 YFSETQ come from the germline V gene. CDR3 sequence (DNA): TGCGCCCACTCTAGGGAGTCGGCTAATTCACCCCTCCACTTT. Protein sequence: CAHSRESANSPLHF.

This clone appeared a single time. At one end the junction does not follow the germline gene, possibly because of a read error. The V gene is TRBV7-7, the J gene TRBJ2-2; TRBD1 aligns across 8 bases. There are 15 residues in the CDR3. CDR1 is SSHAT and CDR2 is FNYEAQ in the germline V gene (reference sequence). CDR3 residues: CASSLGQGNTGELFF. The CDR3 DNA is TGTGCTAGCAGCTTAGGACAGGGGAACACCGGGGAGCTGTTTTTT.

The CDR3 DNA is TGTGCCGGTTCGGGAGCCCCCAATGAGCAGTTCTTC. This codes for CAGSGAPNEQFF. The chain uses TRBV2 and TRBJ2-1; D possibly corresponds to TRBD2 (6 bases). The germline V and J ends were trimmed by 11 bases and 6 bases, with 14 bases remaining between them. Germline loops: CDR1 SNHLY, CDR2 FYNNEI. CDR3 size: 12 residues.

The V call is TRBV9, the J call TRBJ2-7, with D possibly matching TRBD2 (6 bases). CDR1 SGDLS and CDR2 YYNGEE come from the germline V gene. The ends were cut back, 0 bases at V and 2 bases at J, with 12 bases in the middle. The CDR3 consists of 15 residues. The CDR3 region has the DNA TGTGCCAGCAGCGTAGGTTCTAGCGAAGCCTACGAGCAGTACTTC. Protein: CASSVGSSEAYEQYF.